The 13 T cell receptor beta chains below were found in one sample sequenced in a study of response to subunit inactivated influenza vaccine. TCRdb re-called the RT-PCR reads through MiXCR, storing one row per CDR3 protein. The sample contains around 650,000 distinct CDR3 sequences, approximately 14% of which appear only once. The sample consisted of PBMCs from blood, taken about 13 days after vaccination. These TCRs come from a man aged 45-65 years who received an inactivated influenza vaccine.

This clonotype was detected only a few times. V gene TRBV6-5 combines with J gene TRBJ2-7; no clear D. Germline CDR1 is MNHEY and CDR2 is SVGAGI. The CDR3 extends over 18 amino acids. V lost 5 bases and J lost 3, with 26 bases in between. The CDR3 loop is CASSNPSPPSRSLYEQYF. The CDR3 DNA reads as TGTGCCAGCAGTAACCCATCCCCCCCCAGCAGAAGTCTCTACGAGCAGTACTTC.

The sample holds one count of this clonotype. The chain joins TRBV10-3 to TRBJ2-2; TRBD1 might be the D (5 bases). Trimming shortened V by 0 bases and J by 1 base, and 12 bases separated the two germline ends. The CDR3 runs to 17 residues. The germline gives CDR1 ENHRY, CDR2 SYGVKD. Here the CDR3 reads CAISESTRQGNTGELFF. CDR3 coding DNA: TGTGCCATCAGTGAGTCGACTCGGCAGGGGAACACCGGGGAGCTGTTTTTT.

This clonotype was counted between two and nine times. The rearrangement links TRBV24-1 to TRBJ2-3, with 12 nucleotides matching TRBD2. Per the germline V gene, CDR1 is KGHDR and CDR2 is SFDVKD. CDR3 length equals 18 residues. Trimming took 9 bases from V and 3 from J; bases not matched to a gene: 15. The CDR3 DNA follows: TGTGCCACCGGGCCGTCTCCTCAGACTAGCGGGAGTACAGATACGCAGTATTTT. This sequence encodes CATGPSPQTSGSTDTQYF.

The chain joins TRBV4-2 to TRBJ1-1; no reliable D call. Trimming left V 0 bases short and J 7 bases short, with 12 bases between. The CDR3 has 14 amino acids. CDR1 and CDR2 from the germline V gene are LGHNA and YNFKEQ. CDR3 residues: CASSQDRARIEAFF. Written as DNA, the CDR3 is TGTGCCAGCAGCCAAGATCGGGCCAGAATTGAAGCTTTCTTT.

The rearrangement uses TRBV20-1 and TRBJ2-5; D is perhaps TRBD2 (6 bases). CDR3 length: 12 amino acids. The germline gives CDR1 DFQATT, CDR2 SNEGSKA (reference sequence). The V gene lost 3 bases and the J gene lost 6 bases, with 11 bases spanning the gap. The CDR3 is CSARTAGQTQYF. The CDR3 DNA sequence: TGCAGTGCTAGGACTGCGGGGCAGACCCAGTACTTC.

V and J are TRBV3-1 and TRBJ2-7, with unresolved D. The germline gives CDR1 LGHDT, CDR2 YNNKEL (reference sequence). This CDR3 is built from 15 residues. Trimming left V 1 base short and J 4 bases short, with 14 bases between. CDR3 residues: CASSQASGSYYEQYF. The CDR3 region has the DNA TGTGCCAGCAGCCAAGCATCTGGCTCCTATTACGAGCAGTACTTC.

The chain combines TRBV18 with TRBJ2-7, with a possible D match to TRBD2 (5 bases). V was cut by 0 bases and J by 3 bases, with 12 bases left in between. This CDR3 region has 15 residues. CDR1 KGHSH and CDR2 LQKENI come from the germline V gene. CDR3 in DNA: TGTGCCAGCTCACCACCGCAAGCGGTTTTCTACGAGCAGTACTTC. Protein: CASSPPQAVFYEQYF. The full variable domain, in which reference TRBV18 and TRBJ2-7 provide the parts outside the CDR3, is NAGVMQNPRHLVRRRGQEARLRCSPMKGHSHVYWYRQLPEEGLKFMVYLQKENIIDESGMPKERFSAEFPKEGPSILRIQQVVRGDSAAYFCASSPPQAVFYEQYFGPGTRLTVT.

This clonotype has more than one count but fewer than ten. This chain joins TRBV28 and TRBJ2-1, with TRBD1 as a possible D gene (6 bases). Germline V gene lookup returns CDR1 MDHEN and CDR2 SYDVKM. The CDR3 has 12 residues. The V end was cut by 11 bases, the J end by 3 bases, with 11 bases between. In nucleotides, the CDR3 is TGTGCCGCGACAGGTATCTACAATGAGCAGTTCTTC. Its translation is CAATGIYNEQFF. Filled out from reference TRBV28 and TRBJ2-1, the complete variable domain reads DVKVTQSSRYLVKRTGEKVFLECVQDMDHENMFWYRQDPGLGLRLIYFSYDVKMKEKGDIPEGYSVSREKKERFSLILESASTNQTSMYLCAATGIYNEQFFGPGTRLTVL.

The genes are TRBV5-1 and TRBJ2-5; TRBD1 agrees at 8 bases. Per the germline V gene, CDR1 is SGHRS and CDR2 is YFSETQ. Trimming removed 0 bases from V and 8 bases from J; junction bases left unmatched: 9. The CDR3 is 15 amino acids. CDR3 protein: CASSLDAGGRKTQYF. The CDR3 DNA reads TGCGCCAGCAGCTTGGATGCAGGGGGCAGAAAAACCCAGTACTTC. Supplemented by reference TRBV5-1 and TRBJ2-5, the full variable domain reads KAGVTQTPRYLIKTRGQQVTLSCSPISGHRSVSWYQQTPGQGLQFLFEYFSETQRNKGNFPGRFSGRQFSNSRSEMNVSTLELGDSALYLCASSLDAGGRKTQYFGPGTRLLVL.

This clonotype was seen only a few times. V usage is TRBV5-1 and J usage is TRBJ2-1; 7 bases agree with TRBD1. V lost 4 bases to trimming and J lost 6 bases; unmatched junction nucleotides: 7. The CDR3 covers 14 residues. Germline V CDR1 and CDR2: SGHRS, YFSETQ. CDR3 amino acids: CASSVTGRGNEQFF. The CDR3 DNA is TGCGCCAGCAGCGTGACAGGGAGAGGCAATGAGCAGTTCTTC.

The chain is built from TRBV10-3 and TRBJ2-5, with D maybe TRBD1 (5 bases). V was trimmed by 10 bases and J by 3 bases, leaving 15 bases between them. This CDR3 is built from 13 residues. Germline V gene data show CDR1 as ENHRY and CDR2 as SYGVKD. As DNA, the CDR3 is TGTGCCACCAACTCCAGGGTTGAAGAGACCCAGTACTTC. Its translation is CATNSRVEETQYF.

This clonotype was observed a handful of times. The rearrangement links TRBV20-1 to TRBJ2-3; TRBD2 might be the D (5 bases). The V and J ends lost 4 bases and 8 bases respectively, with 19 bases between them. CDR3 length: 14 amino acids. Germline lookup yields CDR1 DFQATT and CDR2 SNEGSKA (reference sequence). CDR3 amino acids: CSANPRMSRGTQYF. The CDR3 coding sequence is TGCAGTGCTAACCCCAGAATGTCCCGGGGTACGCAGTATTTT.

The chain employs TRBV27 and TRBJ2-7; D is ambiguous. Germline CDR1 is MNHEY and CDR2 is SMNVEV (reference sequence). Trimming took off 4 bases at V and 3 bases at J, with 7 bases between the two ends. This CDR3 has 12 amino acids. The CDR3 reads CASSSNIYEQYF. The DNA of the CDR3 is TGTGCCAGCAGTTCTAACATCTACGAGCAGTACTTC.